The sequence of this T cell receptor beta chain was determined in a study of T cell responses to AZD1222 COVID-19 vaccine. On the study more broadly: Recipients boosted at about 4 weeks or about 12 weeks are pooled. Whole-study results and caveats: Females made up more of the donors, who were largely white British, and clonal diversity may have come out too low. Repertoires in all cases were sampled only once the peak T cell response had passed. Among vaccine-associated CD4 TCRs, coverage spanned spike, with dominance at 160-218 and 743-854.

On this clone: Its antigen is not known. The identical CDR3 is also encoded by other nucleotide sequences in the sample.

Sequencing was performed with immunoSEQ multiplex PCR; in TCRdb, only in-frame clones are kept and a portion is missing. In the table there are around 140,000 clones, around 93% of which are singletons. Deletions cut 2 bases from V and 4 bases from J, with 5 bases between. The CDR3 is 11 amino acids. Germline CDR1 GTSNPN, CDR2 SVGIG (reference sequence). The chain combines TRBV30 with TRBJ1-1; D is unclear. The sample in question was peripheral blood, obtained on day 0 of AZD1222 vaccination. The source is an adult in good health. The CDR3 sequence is CAWSRSTEAFF. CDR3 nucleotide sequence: TGTGCCTGGAGTAGGAGCACTGAAGCTTTCTTT.